Presented here are 22 T cell receptor beta chains from one specimen sequenced in a study of response to subunit inactivated influenza vaccine. In TCRdb, the RT-PCR reads were re-called with MiXCR into one record per CDR3 protein. The table shows about 540,000 distinct CDR3 sequences, with roughly 23% occurring only once. This sample also appeared in a second study, on T cells expressing NK-cell markers. That publication notes: Making the TCR beta cDNA relied on 5'RACE template switching with UMIs.

Source: CD4+ T cells sorted from PBMCs, taken 11 to 12 days after vaccination. The receptors originated from a man between 50 and 59 years old who received an inactivated influenza vaccine.

The J gene is TRBJ1-5, the V gene TRBV11-1; 12 positions agree with TRBD1. Losses at the gene ends were 1 base for V and 7 bases for J; bases not matched to a gene: 14. Germline CDR1 and CDR2: SGHAT and FQDESV (reference sequence). The CDR3 is 19 amino acids. The CDR3 loop is CASSLDLSWGQGASQPQHF. The CDR3 DNA follows: TGTGCCAGCAGCTTAGACTTGAGTTGGGGACAGGGGGCCTCGCAGCCCCAGCATTTT.

The gene calls are TRBV9 and TRBJ2-5, with D unclear. This CDR3 comprises 13 residues. From germline, CDR1 is SGDLS and CDR2 YYNGEE. V was cut by 0 bases and J by 2 bases, with 5 bases left in between. The CDR3 bases are TGTGCCAGCAGCGTAGCTAGTCAAGAGACCCAGTACTTC. Its protein product is CASSVASQETQYF.

The chain employs TRBV19 and TRBJ2-7; 10 bases align to TRBD2. Germline V gene sequence: CDR1 LNHDA, CDR2 SQIVND (reference sequence). Trimming cost V 5 bases and J 0 bases; bases outside gene matches: 7. CDR3 length: 16 residues. The CDR3 sequence is CASSGLAGESSYEQYF. The CDR3 region has the DNA TGTGCCAGTAGTGGTCTAGCGGGGGAAAGCTCCTACGAGCAGTACTTC. The whole variable domain, remainder taken from reference TRBV19 and TRBJ2-7, is DGGITQSPKYLFRKEGQNVTLSCEQNLNHDAMYWYRQDPGQGLRLIYYSQIVNDFQKGDIAEGYSVSREKKESFPLTVTSAQKNPTAFYLCASSGLAGESSYEQYFGPGTRLTVT.

This sequence joins TRBV20-1 and TRBJ1-1; D not resolved. Germline-derived CDR1 and CDR2 are DFQATT and SNEGSKA (reference sequence). V was trimmed by 0 bases and J by 0 bases, leaving 14 bases between them. There are 16 residues in the CDR3. The CDR3 DNA is TGCAGTGCTAGAGACCCCCGGGGTTTCATGAACACTGAAGCTTTCTTT. Protein sequence: CSARDPRGFMNTEAFF.

The V and J genes are TRBV11-3 and TRBJ2-1; D uncertain. V lost 5 bases to trimming and J lost 8 bases, with 19 bases between them. CDR3 length equals 15 residues. Germline assignment: CDR1 SGHNT and CDR2 YENEEA. CDR3 protein: CASSPDIGRLDEQFF. In DNA form, the CDR3 reads TGTGCCAGCAGCCCAGATATTGGCAGGCTGGATGAGCAGTTCTTC.

This clonotype was observed at least ten times. The chain uses TRBV29-1 and TRBJ1-4; TRBD1 is a possible D gene (6 bases). From germline, CDR1 is SQVTM and CDR2 ANQGSEA. The CDR3 contains 15 residues. Trimming shortened V by 0 bases and J by 3 bases, and 11 bases separated the two germline ends. The CDR3 DNA sequence: TGCAGCGTTGAAGATTCGGGGGCGGCTAATGAAAAACTGTTTTTT. This gives the protein CSVEDSGAANEKLFF.

This clonotype was seen a few times. The genes are TRBV29-1 and TRBJ2-2; D is tentatively TRBD1 or TRBD2 (6 bases each). Germline CDR1 reads SQVTM; CDR2 reads ANQGSEA. With 6 bases removed from V and 4 bases from J, the gap between germline ends came to 18 bases. The CDR3 consists of 15 residues. The chain's CDR3 is CSVAGVGGSTGELFF. The CDR3 region has the DNA TGCAGCGTAGCCGGGGTGGGGGGCAGCACCGGGGAGCTGTTTTTT.

The chain couples TRBV12-3 or TRBV12-4 to TRBJ2-3; tentatively, D is TRBD2 (7 bases). V was trimmed by 4 bases and J by 4 bases, leaving 12 bases between them. The CDR3 is 14 residues long. CDR3 bases: TGTGCCAGCAGTTGGTGGGGGGGCTCAGATACGCAGTATTTT. Translating it yields CASSWWGGSDTQYF.

The table lists this clonotype with many counts. The J gene is TRBJ1-2, the V gene TRBV20-1; D gene ambiguous. Trimming pared 5 bases from V and 0 bases from J, leaving 13 bases between. Germline-derived CDR1 and CDR2 are DFQATT and SNEGSKA (reference sequence). This CDR3 spans 14 amino acids. This chain's CDR3 is CSAPSVTANYGYTF. The CDR3 nucleotides are TGCAGTGCTCCCTCAGTAACCGCTAACTATGGCTACACCTTC.

The rearrangement joins TRBV20-1 to TRBJ2-4; 8 bases match TRBD2. The CDR3 runs to 13 residues. Trimming took 4 bases from V and 6 from J; bases not matched to a gene: 5. The germline V gene has CDR1 DFQATT and CDR2 SNEGSKA (reference sequence). The CDR3 sequence is CSAKSGTRNIQYF. The CDR3 nucleotides read TGCAGTGCTAAAAGCGGGACTAGAAACATTCAGTACTTC.

This clonotype was counted at least ten times. The chain uses TRBV3-1 and TRBJ2-3; 8 bases match TRBD1. This CDR3 contains 16 residues. Germline lookup yields CDR1 LGHDT and CDR2 YNNKEL (reference sequence). V was pared by 1 base and J by 2 bases, with 5 bases of the junction left unmatched. The CDR3 sequence is CASSQGTGSATDTQYF. The DNA for the CDR3 is TGTGCCAGCAGCCAAGGGACAGGGAGTGCCACAGATACGCAGTATTTT.

The rearrangement uses TRBV12-3 or TRBV12-4 and TRBJ1-1, with 8 bases fitting TRBD1. This CDR3 contains 16 residues. Losses at the gene ends were 11 bases for V and 11 bases for J; bases not matched to a gene: 25. For the CDR3, the DNA is TGTGCCGGCGGCGGAAACCCTGGGACAGGACGGGATCTGGCTTTCTTT. Translated: CAGGGNPGTGRDLAFF.

The genes are TRBV29-1 and TRBJ1-1, with a weak D call TRBD1 (6 bases). V lost 3 bases and J lost 7, with 9 bases in between. Germline CDR1 reads SQVTM; CDR2 reads ANQGSEA. This CDR3 region has 11 residues. The CDR3 DNA follows: TGCAGCGTTGAGAGGGACATTGAAGCTTTCTTT. Protein product: CSVERDIEAFF.

This clonotype has a handful of counts. CDR3 in amino acids: CASSKLLAGDYNEQFF. In DNA form, the CDR3 reads TGTGCCAGCAGCAAACTTTTGGCGGGAGACTACAATGAGCAGTTCTTC. V and J are TRBV21-1 and TRBJ2-1; the DNA was not compared with TRBD2, the D call given in the table. TRBV21-1 is recorded as a pseudogene. The CDR3 is 16 amino acids.

The chain uses TRBV3-1 and TRBJ2-7, with TRBD2 identical over 13 bases. Looked up from germline, CDR1 is LGHDT and CDR2 is YNNKEL (reference sequence). The J segment lost 7 bases and the V segment lost 5 bases, leaving 11 bases of the junction unmatched. The CDR3 contains 16 residues. CDR3 protein: CASSYYGLAGVEEQYF. The CDR3, as DNA: TGTGCCAGCAGCTATTACGGACTAGCGGGAGTTGAGGAGCAGTACTTC.

The rearrangement uses TRBV7-9 and TRBJ2-2; D call uncertain. In germline, CDR1 is SEHNR, CDR2 FQNEAQ (reference sequence). V was cut by 7 bases and J by 5 bases, with 8 bases left in between. This CDR3 spans 12 amino acids. The CDR3 region has the DNA TGTGCCAGCAACAAGATGACCGGGGAGCTGTTTTTT. Protein sequence: CASNKMTGELFF.

The chain combines TRBV2 with TRBJ2-5, with 9 bases fitting TRBD1. The CDR3 runs 13 residues. Germline V CDR1 and CDR2: SNHLY, FYNNEI. Trimming at V came to 7 bases and at J to 5 bases, leaving 5 bases not matched to a gene. DNA of the CDR3: TGTGCCAGCAATCGACAGGGGGTTGAGACCCAGTACTTC. Translation gives CASNRQGVETQYF.

The V call is TRBV20-1, the J call TRBJ1-5; D gene ambiguous. The CDR3 consists of 13 residues. Trimming cost V 7 bases and J 3 bases, with 13 bases left between them. Germline V lookup: CDR1 DFQATT, CDR2 SNEGSKA (reference sequence). The CDR3 sequence: CSVPDQFNQPQHF. CDR3 in DNA: TGCAGTGTCCCGGACCAATTCAATCAGCCCCAGCATTTT.

In this sample, this clonotype turned up a few times. The CDR3 sequence: CASSRLSGSVSEQFF. CDR3 nucleotides: TGTGCCAGCAGCCGTCTTTCGGGAAGTGTTAGTGAGCAGTTCTTC. The chain links TRBV7-9 to TRBJ2-1; D is perhaps TRBD2 (5 bases). This CDR3 is 15 amino acids long. V was cut by 5 bases and J by 9 bases, with 20 bases left in between. Germline V gene sequence: CDR1 SEHNR, CDR2 FQNEAQ (reference sequence).

This chain connects TRBV3-1 to TRBJ2-3; D is perhaps TRBD2 (5 bases). Per germline, CDR1 LGHDT and CDR2 YNNKEL (reference sequence). V lost 0 bases, J lost 2 bases, and 9 bases lay in between. CDR3 length equals 15 residues. Here the CDR3 reads CASSQDPDFTDTQYF. CDR3 coding DNA: TGTGCCAGCAGCCAAGACCCGGACTTCACAGATACGCAGTATTTT.

The chain uses TRBV6-1 and TRBJ2-5, with 8 nucleotides matching TRBD2. Trimming took 6 bases from V and 3 from J; bases not matched to a gene: 6. From germline, CDR1 is MNHNS and CDR2 SASEGT. This CDR3 spans 14 amino acids. CDR3 protein: CASRDHSGEETQYF. The CDR3 coding sequence is TGTGCCAGCAGAGACCATAGCGGGGAAGAGACCCAGTACTTC.

There are a few counts of this clonotype. V usage is TRBV18 and J usage is TRBJ1-5; no clear D gene. V was trimmed by 1 base and J by 4 bases, leaving 8 bases between them. This CDR3 region has 14 residues. Germline V gene lookup returns CDR1 KGHSH and CDR2 LQKENI. The CDR3 DNA is TGTGCCAGCTCACCACAAAGGGAAAATCAGCCCCAGCATTTT. It yields the protein CASSPQRENQPQHF. The entire variable domain, with the rest obtained from reference TRBV18 and TRBJ1-5, is as follows: NAGVMQNPRHLVRRRGQEARLRCSPMKGHSHVYWYRQLPEEGLKFMVYLQKENIIDESGMPKERFSAEFPKEGPSILRIQQVVRGDSAAYFCASSPQRENQPQHFGDGTRLSIL.